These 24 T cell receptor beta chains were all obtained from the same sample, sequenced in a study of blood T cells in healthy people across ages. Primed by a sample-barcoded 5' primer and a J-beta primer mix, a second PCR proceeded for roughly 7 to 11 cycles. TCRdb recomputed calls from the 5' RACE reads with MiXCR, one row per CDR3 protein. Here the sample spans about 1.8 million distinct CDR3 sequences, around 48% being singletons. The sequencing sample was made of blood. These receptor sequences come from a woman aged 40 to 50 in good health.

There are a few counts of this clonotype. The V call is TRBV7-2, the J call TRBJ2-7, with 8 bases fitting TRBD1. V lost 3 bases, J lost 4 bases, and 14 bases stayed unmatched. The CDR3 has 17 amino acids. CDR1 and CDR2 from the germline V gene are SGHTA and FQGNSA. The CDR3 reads CASSFPGQEPRKYEQYF. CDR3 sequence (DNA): TGTGCCAGCAGCTTCCCGGGACAGGAACCACGAAAGTACGAGCAGTACTTC. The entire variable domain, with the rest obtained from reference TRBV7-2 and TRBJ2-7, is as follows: GAGVSQSPSNKVTEKGKDVELRCDPISGHTALYWYRQSLGQGLEFLIYFQGNSAPDKSGLPSDRFSAERTGGSVSTLTIQRTQQEDSAVYLCASSFPGQEPRKYEQYFGPGTRLTVT.

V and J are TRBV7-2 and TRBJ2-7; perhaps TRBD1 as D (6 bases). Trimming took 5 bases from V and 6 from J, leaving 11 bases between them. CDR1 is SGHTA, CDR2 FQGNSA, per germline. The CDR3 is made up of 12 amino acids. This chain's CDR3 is CASSPAGAEQYF. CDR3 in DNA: TGTGCCAGCAGCCCCGCAGGGGCCGAGCAGTACTTC.

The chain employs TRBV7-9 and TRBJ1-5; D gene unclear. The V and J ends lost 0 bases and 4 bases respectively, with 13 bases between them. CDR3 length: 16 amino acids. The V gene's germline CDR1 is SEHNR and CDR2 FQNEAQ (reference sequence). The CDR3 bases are TGTGCCAGCAGCTTAGCCCTACCGGGCGAGAATCAGCCCCAGCATTTT. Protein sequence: CASSLALPGENQPQHF.

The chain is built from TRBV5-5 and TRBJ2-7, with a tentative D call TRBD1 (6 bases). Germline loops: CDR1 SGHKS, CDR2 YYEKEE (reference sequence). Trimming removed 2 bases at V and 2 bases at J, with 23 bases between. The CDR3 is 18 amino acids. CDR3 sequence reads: CASSFNQVSFRGTYEQYF. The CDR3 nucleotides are TGTGCCAGCAGCTTTAACCAGGTCTCCTTCAGGGGTACCTACGAGCAGTACTTC.

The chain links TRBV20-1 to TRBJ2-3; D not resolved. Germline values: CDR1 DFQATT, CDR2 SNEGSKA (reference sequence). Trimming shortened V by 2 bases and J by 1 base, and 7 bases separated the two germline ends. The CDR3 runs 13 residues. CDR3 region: CSARPDRTDTQYF. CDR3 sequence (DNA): TGCAGTGCTAGACCCGATCGCACAGATACGCAGTATTTT.

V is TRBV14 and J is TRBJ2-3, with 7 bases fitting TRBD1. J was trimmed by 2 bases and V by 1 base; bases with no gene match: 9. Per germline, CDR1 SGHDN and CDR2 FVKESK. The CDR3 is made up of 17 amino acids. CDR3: CASSQGGGPYLTDTQYF. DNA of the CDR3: TGTGCCAGCAGCCAAGGAGGGGGCCCGTACCTCACAGATACGCAGTATTTT.

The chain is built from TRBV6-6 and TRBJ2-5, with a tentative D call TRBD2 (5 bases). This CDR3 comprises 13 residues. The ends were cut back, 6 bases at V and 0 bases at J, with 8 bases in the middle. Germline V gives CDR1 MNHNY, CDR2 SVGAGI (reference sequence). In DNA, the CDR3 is TGTGCCAGCAGGCCGGGGAACCAAGAGACCCAGTACTTC. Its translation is CASRPGNQETQYF.

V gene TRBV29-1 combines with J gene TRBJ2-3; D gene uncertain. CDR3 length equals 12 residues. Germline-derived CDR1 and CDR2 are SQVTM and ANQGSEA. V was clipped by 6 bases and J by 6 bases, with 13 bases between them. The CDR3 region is CSVRRVKDTQYF. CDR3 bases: TGCAGCGTGAGACGGGTCAAGGATACGCAGTATTTT.

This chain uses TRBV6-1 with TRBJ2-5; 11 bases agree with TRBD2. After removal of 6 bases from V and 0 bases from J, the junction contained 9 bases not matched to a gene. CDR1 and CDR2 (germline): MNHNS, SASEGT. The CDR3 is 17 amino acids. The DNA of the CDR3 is TGTGCCAGCAGCCCCCTTGTAGCGGGGGGGTACCAAGAGACCCAGTACTTC. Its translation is CASSPLVAGGYQETQYF.

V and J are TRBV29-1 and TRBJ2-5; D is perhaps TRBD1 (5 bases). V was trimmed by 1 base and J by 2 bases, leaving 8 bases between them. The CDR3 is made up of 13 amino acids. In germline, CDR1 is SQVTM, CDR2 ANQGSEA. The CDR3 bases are TGCAGCGTTGAAGGACAGACTCAAGAGACCCAGTACTTC. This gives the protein CSVEGQTQETQYF. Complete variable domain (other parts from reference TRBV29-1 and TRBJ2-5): SAVISQKPSRDICQRGTSLTIQCQVDSQVTMMFWYRQQPGQSLTLIATANQGSEATYESGFVIDKFPISRPNLTFSTLTVSNMSPEDSSIYLCSVEGQTQETQYFGPGTRLLVL.

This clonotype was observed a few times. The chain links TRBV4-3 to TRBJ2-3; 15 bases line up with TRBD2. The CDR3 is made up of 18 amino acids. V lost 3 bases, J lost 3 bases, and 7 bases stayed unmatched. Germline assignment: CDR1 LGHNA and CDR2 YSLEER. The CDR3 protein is CASSHPLGTSGGTDTQYF. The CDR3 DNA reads TGCGCCAGCAGCCATCCCCTTGGGACTAGCGGGGGGACAGATACGCAGTATTTT.

CDR3 loop: CASSYARTGGNTEAFF. In DNA form, the CDR3 reads TGTGCCAGCAGTTACGCTCGGACAGGGGGGAACACTGAAGCTTTCTTT. The chain couples TRBV6-6 to TRBJ1-1; 10 bases match TRBD1. Trimming at V came to 2 bases and at J to 1 base, leaving 4 bases not matched to a gene. CDR1 is MNHNY and CDR2 is SVGAGI in the germline V gene (reference sequence). The CDR3 runs to 16 residues.

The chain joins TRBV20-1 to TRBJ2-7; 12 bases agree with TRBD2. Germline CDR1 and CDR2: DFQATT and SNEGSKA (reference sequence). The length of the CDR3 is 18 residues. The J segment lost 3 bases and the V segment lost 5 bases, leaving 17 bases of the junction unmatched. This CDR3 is CSAGGPSGGALGLYEQYF. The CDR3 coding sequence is TGCAGTGCTGGAGGTCCTAGCGGGGGGGCCCTAGGGCTCTACGAGCAGTACTTC.

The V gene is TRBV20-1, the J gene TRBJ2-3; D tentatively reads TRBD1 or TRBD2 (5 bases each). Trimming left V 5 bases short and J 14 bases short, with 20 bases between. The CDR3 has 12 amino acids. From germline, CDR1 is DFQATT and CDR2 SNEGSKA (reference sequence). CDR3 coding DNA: TGCAGTGCTCCCCCGGATTCGGGACCTCTGTATTTT. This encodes CSAPPDSGPLYF.

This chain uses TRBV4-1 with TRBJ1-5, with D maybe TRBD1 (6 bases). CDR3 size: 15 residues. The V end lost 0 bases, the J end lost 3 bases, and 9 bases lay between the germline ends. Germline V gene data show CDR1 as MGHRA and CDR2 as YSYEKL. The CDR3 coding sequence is TGCGCCAGCAGCCAAGACGGACAGAACAATCAGCCCCAGCATTTT. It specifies CASSQDGQNNQPQHF.

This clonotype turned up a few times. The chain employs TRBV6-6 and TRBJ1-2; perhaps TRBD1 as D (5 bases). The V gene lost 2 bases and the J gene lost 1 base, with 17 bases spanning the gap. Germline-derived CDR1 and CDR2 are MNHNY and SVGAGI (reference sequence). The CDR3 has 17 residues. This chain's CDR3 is CASSYQIGQDNNYGYTF. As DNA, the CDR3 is TGTGCCAGCAGTTACCAAATTGGGCAGGACAATAACTATGGCTACACCTTC.

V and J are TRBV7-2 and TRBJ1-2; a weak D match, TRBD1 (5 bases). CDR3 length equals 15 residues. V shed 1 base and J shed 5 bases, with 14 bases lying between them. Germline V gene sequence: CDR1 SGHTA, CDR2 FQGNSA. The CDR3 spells CASSLVKGMKYGYTF. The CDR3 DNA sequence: TGTGCCAGCAGCTTAGTGAAGGGGATGAAGTATGGCTACACCTTC.

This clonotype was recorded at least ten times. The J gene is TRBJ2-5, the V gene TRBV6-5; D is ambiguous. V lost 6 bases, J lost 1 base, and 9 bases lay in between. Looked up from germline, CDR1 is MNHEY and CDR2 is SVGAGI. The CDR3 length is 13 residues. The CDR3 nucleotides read TGTGCCAGCAGCTACGGGTCCCAAGAGACCCAGTACTTC. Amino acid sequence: CASSYGSQETQYF.

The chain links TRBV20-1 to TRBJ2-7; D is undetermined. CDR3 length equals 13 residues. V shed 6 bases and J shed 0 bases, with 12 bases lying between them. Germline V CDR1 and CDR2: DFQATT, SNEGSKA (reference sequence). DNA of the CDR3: TGCAGTGCCCCTTCTCCCAGCTCCTACGAGCAGTACTTC. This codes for CSAPSPSSYEQYF.

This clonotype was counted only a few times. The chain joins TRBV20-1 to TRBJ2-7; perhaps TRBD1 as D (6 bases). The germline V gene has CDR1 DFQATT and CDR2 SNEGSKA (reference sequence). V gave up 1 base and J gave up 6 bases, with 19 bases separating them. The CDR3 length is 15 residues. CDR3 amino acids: CSARGLWGHSSEQYF. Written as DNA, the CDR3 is TGCAGTGCTAGAGGGTTATGGGGACATTCTTCCGAGCAGTACTTC.

The CDR3 nucleotides read TGTGCCAGCAGTGAAGGAGGGGCTAAGGAGACCCAGTACTTC. Translated, it gives CASSEGGAKETQYF. The chain carries TRBV2 and TRBJ2-7; TRBD1 or TRBD2 may be the D gene (5 bases each). Near its end, the DNA agrees better with TRBJ2-5, so the J call may be wrong. Germline V gene sequence: CDR1 SNHLY, CDR2 FYNNEI. The CDR3 runs to 14 residues.

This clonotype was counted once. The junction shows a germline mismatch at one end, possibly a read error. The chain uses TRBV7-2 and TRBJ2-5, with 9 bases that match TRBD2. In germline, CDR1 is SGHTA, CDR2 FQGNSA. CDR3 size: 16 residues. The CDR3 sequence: CASSADVLAGFNEQYF. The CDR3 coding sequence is TGTGCCAGCAGCGCCGATGTCCTAGCGGGGTTCAATGAGCAGTATTTC. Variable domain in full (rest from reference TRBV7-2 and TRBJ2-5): GAGVSQSPSNKVTEKGKDVELRCDPISGHTALYWYRQSLGQGLEFLIYFQGNSAPDKSGLPSDRFSAERTGGSVSTLTIQRTQQEDSAVYLCASSADVLAGFNEQYFGPGTRLLVL.

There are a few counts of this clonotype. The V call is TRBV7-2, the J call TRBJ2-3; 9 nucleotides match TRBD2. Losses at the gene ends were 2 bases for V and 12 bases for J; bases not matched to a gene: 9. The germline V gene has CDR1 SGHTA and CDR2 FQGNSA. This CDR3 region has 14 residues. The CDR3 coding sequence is TGTGCCAGCAGCTTATTAGCGGGGGAAAGGGGTCAGTATTTT. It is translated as CASSLLAGERGQYF.

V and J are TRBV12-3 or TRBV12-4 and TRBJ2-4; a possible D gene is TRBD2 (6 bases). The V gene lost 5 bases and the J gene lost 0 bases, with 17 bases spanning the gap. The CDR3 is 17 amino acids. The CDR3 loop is CASSPTRLVVAKNIQYF. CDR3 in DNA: TGTGCCAGCAGTCCCACTCGACTAGTTGTAGCCAAAAACATTCAGTACTTC.